Sequencing of this T cell receptor beta chain was carried out in a study of cytomegalovirus exposure and HLA in healthy donors (dated by TCRdb to the late 2010s). About the full investigation: A later analysis indicated that the 120 validation repertoires were generated on the platform also employed for the 600 to 750 repertoires of the first cohort. The study aimed to test whether signatures of past pathogen exposure could be identified by cataloging public T cell receptors. Along with the roughly 710-subject first cohort, a separate validation cohort of over a hundred different subjects was used. The study combined high-throughput TCR immunosequencing, statistical association of individual TCRs with disease status, and machine learning to predict cytomegalovirus infection status.

The trim is 0 bases for V and 0 bases for J, with a gap of 13 bases between the germline ends. The CDR3 sequence holds 17 residues, the cysteine and phenylalanine included. The only DNA kept is the CDR3, 51 bases in frame from the first base. Sequences SGDLS (CDR1) and YYNGEE (CDR2) are obtained from the germline V gene. In regard to this clone: Its antigen is not yet known. Nothing much larger sits one base from this clone, and base qualities are not available.

Libraries were prepared through the immunoSEQ multiplex PCR assay. In the authors' own workflow: A statistical classification framework was built to diagnose cytomegalovirus status from the catalog of TCR beta chain sequences. TCRdb re-hosts the immuneACCESS table, in-frame sequences only. Its copies lack some clones; in the studies checked, an unresolved V gene accounts for under half of them, and the cause for the rest is not known. The D gene and trimming were derived from the DNA, and the V and J assignments and clone size from that table. The sample table shows around 60,000 clones, and 95% are seen once. The ten most abundant clones make up about 6% of the sample. The paper's findings and limits, for the study overall: Across donors, most TCR sequences were observed very rarely, whereas some public TCRs were present in many individuals. A few of the identified cytomegalovirus-associated TCR beta chains were confirmed in vitro to be specific for cytomegalovirus antigens. The study gave a list of about 160 TCR beta chains associated with cytomegalovirus. It was suggested by the authors that the approach could potentially be generalized to other disease states and immunological phenotypes. Cytomegalovirus status was reported to be diagnosed by the classifier with high specificity and sensitivity in both the original and validation cohorts. A later analysis lacked HLA typing for the validation cohort, so it scored co-occurrence in that cohort across all 120 or so repertoires. In a later analysis, TCRs clustered in the first cohort were found to also tend to co-occur in the 130 or so validation repertoires, with 85% to 95% of cluster scores above 0.

The donors belonged to the validation cohort of around 110 subjects, which was separate from the approximately 660-subject first cohort. The receptor was isolated from a woman between 18 and 29 years old in good health and CMV-seropositive. The rearrangement joined TRBV9 to TRBJ1-3, with no reliable assignment of the D segment. The sample taken for sequencing was PBMCs. The DNA is as follows: TGTGCCAGCAGCGTAGGTGAGATTATGAGCTCTGGAAACACCATATATTTT. Its amino acids are CASSVGEIMSSGNTIYF.